The T cell receptor beta chain described here comes from a study of post-analysis software for immune sequencing data. Study as a whole: Disease trajectories encompassed relapsing-remitting, secondary progressive and progressive-relapsing multiple sclerosis.

Unique molecular identifiers featured in each of the TCR beta cDNA libraries. TCRdb redid the calling of the PCR reads with MiXCR, one entry per CDR3 protein. The sample holds 750,000 to 900,000 distinct CDR3 sequences, around 46% seen once. The clonotype was recovered from a girl between 5 and 17 years old with multiple sclerosis. Sequencing was done on a sample of blood.

As DNA, the CDR3 is TGTGCCAGCAGACCCAGGTTCAACTATGGCTACACCTTC. It translates to CASRPRFNYGYTF. This chain links TRBV6-1 with TRBJ1-2; no clear D gene. V lost 6 bases to trimming and J lost 2 bases, with 10 bases between them. The CDR3 is 13 amino acids. Germline assignment: CDR1 MNHNS and CDR2 SASEGT.